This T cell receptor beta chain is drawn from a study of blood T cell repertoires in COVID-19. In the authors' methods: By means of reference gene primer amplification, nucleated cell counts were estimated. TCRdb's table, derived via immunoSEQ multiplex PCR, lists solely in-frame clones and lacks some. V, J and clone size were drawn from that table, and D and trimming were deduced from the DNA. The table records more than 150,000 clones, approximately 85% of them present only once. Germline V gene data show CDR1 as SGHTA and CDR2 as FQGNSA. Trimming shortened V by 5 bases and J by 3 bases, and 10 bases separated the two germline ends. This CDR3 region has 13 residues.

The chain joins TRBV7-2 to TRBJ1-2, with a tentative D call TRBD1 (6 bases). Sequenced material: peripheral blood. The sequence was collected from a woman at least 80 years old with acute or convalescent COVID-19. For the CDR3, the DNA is TGTGCCAGCAGCCGGGACATCGACTATGGCTACACCTTC. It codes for CASSRDIDYGYTF.